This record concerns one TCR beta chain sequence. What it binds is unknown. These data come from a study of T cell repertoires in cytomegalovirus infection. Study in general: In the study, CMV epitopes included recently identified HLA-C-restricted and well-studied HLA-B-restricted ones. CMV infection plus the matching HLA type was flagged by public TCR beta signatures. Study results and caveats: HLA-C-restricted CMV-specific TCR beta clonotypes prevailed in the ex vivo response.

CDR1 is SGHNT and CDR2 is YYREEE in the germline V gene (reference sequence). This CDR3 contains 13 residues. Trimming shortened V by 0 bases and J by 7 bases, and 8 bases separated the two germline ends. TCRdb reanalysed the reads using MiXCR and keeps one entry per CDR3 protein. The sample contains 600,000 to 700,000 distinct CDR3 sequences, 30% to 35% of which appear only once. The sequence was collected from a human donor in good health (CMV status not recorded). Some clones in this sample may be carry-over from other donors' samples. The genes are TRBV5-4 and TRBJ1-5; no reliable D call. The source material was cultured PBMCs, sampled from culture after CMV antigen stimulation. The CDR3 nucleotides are TGTGCCAGCAGCTTGGGGCTACAGCAGCCCCAGCATTTT. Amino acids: CASSLGLQQPQHF.